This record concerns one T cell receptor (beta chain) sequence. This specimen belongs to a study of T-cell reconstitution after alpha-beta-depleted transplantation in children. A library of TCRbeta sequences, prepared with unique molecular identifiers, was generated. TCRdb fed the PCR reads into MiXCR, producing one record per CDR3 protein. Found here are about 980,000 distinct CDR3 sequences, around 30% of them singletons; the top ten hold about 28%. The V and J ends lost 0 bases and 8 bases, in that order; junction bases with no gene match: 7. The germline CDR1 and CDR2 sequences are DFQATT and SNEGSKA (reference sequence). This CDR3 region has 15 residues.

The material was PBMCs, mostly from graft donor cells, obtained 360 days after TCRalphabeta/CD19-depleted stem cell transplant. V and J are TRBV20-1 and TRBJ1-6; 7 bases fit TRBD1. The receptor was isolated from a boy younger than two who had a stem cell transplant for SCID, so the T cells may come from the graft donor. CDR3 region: CSAREPGQWDSPLHF. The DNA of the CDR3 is TGCAGTGCTAGAGAACCGGGACAGTGGGATTCACCCCTCCACTTT.